The next 30 T cell receptor beta chains were all read from a single sample in a study of blood T cell repertoires in COVID-19. Profiling relied on immunoSEQ multiplex PCR, and the TCRdb table lists in-frame clones only, not all of them. This table holds under 75,000 clones, about four fifths found once. The specimen sequenced was peripheral blood. The receptors were gathered from an older woman with acute or convalescent COVID-19.

The table lists this clone with many counts. This sequence joins TRBV27 and TRBJ2-7; TRBD1 might be the D (5 bases). Germline V gene lookup returns CDR1 MNHEY and CDR2 SMNVEV (reference sequence). The CDR3 is 12 amino acids. CDR3 nucleotide sequence: TGTGTAACTTTTGACAGTTCCTACGAGCAGTACTTC. Its protein product is CVTFDSSYEQYF.

The chain has TRBV3-1 (or the pseudogene TRBV3-2) and TRBJ2-3; 7 bases match TRBD1. The germline V gene encodes CDR1 LGHDT and CDR2 YNNKEL (reference sequence). The CDR3 has 15 residues. The junction had 10 bases not matched to a gene; V was cut back by 4 bases and J by 6 bases. The CDR3 is CASSPMDRPSDTQYF. The CDR3 DNA is TGTGCCAGCAGCCCTATGGACAGGCCCTCCGATACGCAGTATTTT.

CDR3 sequence: CASSSTRTSGGGSSYNEQFF. The CDR3 nucleotides are TGTGCCAGTAGTTCAACCCGGACTAGCGGGGGGGGGAGCTCCTACAATGAGCAGTTCTTC. This chain connects TRBV19 to TRBJ2-1; 15 positions match TRBD2. V trimming: 5 bases; J trimming: 0 bases; junction bases outside the gene matches: 11. Per germline, CDR1 LNHDA and CDR2 SQIVND (reference sequence). The CDR3 runs 20 residues.

This clone was found once. The chain couples TRBV2 to TRBJ1-5, with 10 bases aligning to TRBD1. Trimming removed 6 bases from V and 5 bases from J; junction bases left unmatched: 1. Germline lookup yields CDR1 SNHLY and CDR2 FYNNEI. The CDR3 runs 13 residues. The CDR3 loop is CASSGQGDQPQHF. Here the CDR3 DNA reads TGTGCCAGCAGCGGACAGGGGGATCAGCCCCAGCATTTT.

CDR3 amino acids: CAISARGGGAGGTQYF. The CDR3 nucleotides read TGTGCCATCAGTGCCCGGGGCGGGGGGGCCGGCGGGACCCAGTACTTC. This chain connects TRBV10-3 to TRBJ2-5; 9 positions match TRBD2. The trim removed 4 bases at V and 7 bases at J, leaving 13 bases unmatched. CDR1 is ENHRY and CDR2 is SYGVKD in the germline V gene. This CDR3 has 16 residues.

This clone was seen once. The rearrangement links TRBV9 to TRBJ2-7, with D perhaps TRBD1 (5 bases). CDR1 is SGDLS, CDR2 YYNGEE, per germline. With 2 bases removed from V and 5 bases from J, the gap between germline ends came to 11 bases. The CDR3 spans 13 residues. CDR3 nucleotide sequence: TGTGCCAGCAGCGTTAGGGGTAAGGACGAGCAGTACTTC. It yields the protein CASSVRGKDEQYF.

The chain uses TRBV30 and TRBJ2-5; D might be TRBD1 (6 bases). Trimming removed 1 base at V and 1 base at J, with 7 bases between. There are 13 residues in the CDR3. Germline V lookup: CDR1 GTSNPN, CDR2 SVGIG (reference sequence). CDR3 nucleotide sequence: TGTGCCTGGAGTGGCAGGGGCCAAGAGACCCAGTACTTC. This translates into CAWSGRGQETQYF. The full variable domain, in which reference TRBV30 and TRBJ2-5 provide the parts outside the CDR3, is SQTIHQWPATLVQPVGSPLSLECTVEGTSNPNLYWYRQAAGRGLQLLFYSVGIGQISSEVPQNLSASRPQDRQFILSSKKLLLSDSGFYLCAWSGRGQETQYFGPGTRLLVL.

This sequence joins TRBV4-3 and TRBJ1-4; 7 bases map to TRBD1. Trimming at V came to 2 bases and at J to 11 bases, leaving 14 bases not matched to a gene. This CDR3 has 16 residues. The germline V gene has CDR1 LGHNA and CDR2 YSLEER. The CDR3 nucleotides are TGCGCCAGCAGCCAACAGCATCTACAGGGGCCAGGGAAACTGTTTTTT. Amino acid sequence: CASSQQHLQGPGKLFF.

The V and J genes are TRBV19 and TRBJ2-7; 12 bases agree with TRBD2. CDR1 and CDR2 (germline): LNHDA, SQIVND (reference sequence). Trimming at V came to 4 bases and at J to 2 bases, leaving 12 bases not matched to a gene. The CDR3 totals 18 residues. This CDR3 reads CASSRWTSGALLTYEQYF. The CDR3 DNA is TGTGCCAGTAGTAGATGGACTAGCGGGGCCCTACTAACCTACGAGCAGTACTTC.

This CDR3 is CASSLTGRTHGYTF. CDR3 DNA sequence: TGTGCCAGCAGTTTGACAGGGCGAACCCATGGCTACACCTTC. This chain joins TRBV28 and TRBJ1-2; TRBD1 matches 7 bases. V trimming: 3 bases; J trimming: 6 bases; junction bases outside the gene matches: 7. This CDR3 has 14 residues. Germline CDR1 MDHEN, CDR2 SYDVKM.

This clone was seen more than once but under ten times. The rearrangement uses TRBV11-3 and TRBJ1-5; D may be TRBD1 (6 bases). The CDR3 extends over 14 amino acids. Germline V gene lookup returns CDR1 SGHNT and CDR2 YENEEA. V gave up 4 bases and J gave up 7 bases, with 14 bases separating them. The CDR3 loop reads CASSSTGLGQPQHF. CDR3 DNA: TGTGCCAGCAGCTCAACAGGGTTAGGGCAGCCCCAGCATTTT.

This sequence joins TRBV27 and TRBJ1-6; D is uncertain. The CDR3 runs to 14 residues. Trimming shortened V by 5 bases and J by 7 bases, and 12 bases separated the two germline ends. The germline V gene encodes CDR1 MNHEY and CDR2 SMNVEV (reference sequence). CDR3 loop: CASSVVGENSPLHF. CDR3 sequence (DNA): TGTGCCAGCAGTGTGGTGGGAGAAAATTCACCCCTCCACTTT.

V usage is TRBV5-1 and J usage is TRBJ1-2; 8 bases fit TRBD1. This CDR3 has 15 residues. V lost 3 bases and J lost 5; bases outside the gene matches: 9. Germline values: CDR1 SGHRS, CDR2 YFSETQ. For the CDR3, the DNA is TGCGCCAGCAGCTCTAGAGACAGGGGCGAATATGGCTACACCTTC. This gives the protein CASSSRDRGEYGYTF.

The chain carries TRBV15 and TRBJ1-6; D ambiguous. Trimming removed 5 bases at V and 7 bases at J, with 9 bases between. The CDR3 consists of 13 residues. CDR1 and CDR2 (germline): LNHNV, YYDKDF (reference sequence). For the CDR3, the DNA is TGTGCCACCAGCGGGCTGGCCAATTCACCCCTCCACTTT. Translated: CATSGLANSPLHF.

This clone was recorded once. This rearrangement joins TRBV5-1 to TRBJ2-3, with 9 positions matching TRBD2. The length of the CDR3 is 16 residues. Losses at the gene ends were 3 bases for V and 3 bases for J; bases not matched to a gene: 8. Germline CDR1 reads SGHRS; CDR2 reads YFSETQ. CDR3 in amino acids: CASSSVSGGVTDTQYF. CDR3 in DNA: TGCGCCAGCAGCTCCGTTAGCGGGGGAGTAACAGATACGCAGTATTTT.

On this clone itself: Distinct nucleotide sequences in the sample also encode this CDR3. The chain carries TRBV13 and TRBJ1-3; 7 bases match TRBD1. Per germline, CDR1 PRHDT and CDR2 FYEKMQ (reference sequence). The CDR3 runs to 16 residues. V was pared by 2 bases and J by 1 base, with 5 bases of the junction left unmatched. CDR3 DNA sequence: TGTGCCAGCAGCTTACGACAGGGTCGGTCTGGAAACACCATATATTTT. Translated, it gives CASSLRQGRSGNTIYF.

The chain recombines TRBV4-3 with TRBJ2-1; 12 nucleotides align to TRBD1. V lost 1 base, J lost 10 bases, and 8 bases stayed unmatched. CDR1 LGHNA and CDR2 YSLEER come from the germline V gene. The CDR3 covers 16 residues. CDR3 sequence: CASSQGPGTGGWEQFF. CDR3 bases: TGCGCCAGCAGCCAAGGTCCGGGGACAGGGGGCTGGGAGCAGTTCTTC.

There are a few counts of this clone. The rearrangement links TRBV7-9 to TRBJ1-3; 7 bases are a match to TRBD1. J was trimmed by 3 bases and V by 5 bases; bases with no gene match: 4. CDR1 and CDR2 from the germline V gene are SEHNR and FQNEAQ (reference sequence). CDR3 length: 14 residues. The DNA of the CDR3 is TGTGCCAGCAGCCTTGACAGGGATGGAAACACCATATATTTT. This translates into CASSLDRDGNTIYF. Filled out from reference TRBV7-9 and TRBJ1-3, the complete variable domain reads DTGVSQNPRHKITKRGQNVTFRCDPISEHNRLYWYRQTLGQGPEFLTYFQNEAQLEKSRLLSDRFSAERPKGSFSTLEIQRTEQGDSAMYLCASSLDRDGNTIYFGEGSWLTVV.

This chain joins TRBV11-3 and TRBJ2-1; 9 bases align to TRBD2. This CDR3 has 18 residues. Looked up from germline, CDR1 is SGHNT and CDR2 is YENEEA. Trimming at V came to 3 bases and at J to 4 bases, leaving 13 bases not matched to a gene. The CDR3 DNA reads as TGTGCCAGCAGCTTGGGGTGGACAGCGGGGGGCGATTACAATGAGCAGTTCTTC. Translating it yields CASSLGWTAGGDYNEQFF.

This chain links TRBV27 with TRBJ2-3; 8 positions match TRBD1. The germline gives CDR1 MNHEY, CDR2 SMNVEV (reference sequence). The CDR3 runs 16 residues. Trimming removed 3 bases from V and 4 bases from J; junction bases left unmatched: 9. CDR3 protein: CASSFEGRGRADTQYF. The DNA for the CDR3 is TGTGCCAGCAGTTTCGAGGGCAGGGGGCGCGCAGATACGCAGTATTTT.

The chain is built from TRBV4-1 and TRBJ1-5; TRBD1 aligns across 7 bases. The CDR3 length is 17 residues. Germline V gene sequence: CDR1 MGHRA, CDR2 YSYEKL. Trimming took 0 bases from V and 4 from J; bases not matched to a gene: 9. CDR3 in DNA: TGCGCCAGCAGCCAAGATCCCACGGGACAGACTAATCAGCCCCAGCATTTT. It translates to CASSQDPTGQTNQPQHF.

The gene calls are TRBV5-1 and TRBJ2-3; 8 positions agree with TRBD2. This CDR3 region has 19 residues. Germline CDR1 and CDR2: SGHRS and YFSETQ. The V and J ends lost 7 bases and 1 base, in that order; junction bases with no gene match: 20. CDR3 sequence: CASGLTFPGTRGRTDTQYF. DNA for the CDR3: TGCGCCAGCGGCCTGACCTTCCCCGGGACTAGGGGTCGCACAGATACGCAGTATTTT.

This chain joins TRBV19 and TRBJ1-6; D is perhaps TRBD1 (6 bases). From germline, CDR1 is LNHDA and CDR2 SQIVND (reference sequence). V was pared by 6 bases and J by 10 bases, with 25 bases between. This CDR3 has 17 residues. Here the CDR3 DNA reads TGTGCCAGTAGCCTTCTTTCCGTACAGGGCTTGGGCTCACCCCTCCACTTT. Amino acid sequence: CASSLLSVQGLGSPLHF. Together with reference TRBV19 and TRBJ1-6, the CDR3 gives the full variable domain: DGGITQSPKYLFRKEGQNVTLSCEQNLNHDAMYWYRQDPGQGLRLIYYSQIVNDFQKGDIAEGYSVSREKKESFPLTVTSAQKNPTAFYLCASSLLSVQGLGSPLHFGNGTRLTVT.

V is TRBV14 and J is TRBJ2-4; possible D gene TRBD1, 5 bases. This CDR3 has 14 residues. CDR1 SGHDN and CDR2 FVKESK come from the germline V gene. V lost 1 base to trimming and J lost 6 bases, with 10 bases between them. CDR3 sequence reads: CASSQATVVNIQYF. DNA of the CDR3: TGTGCCAGCAGCCAAGCGACAGTCGTAAACATTCAGTACTTC.

This clone appeared once. The chain carries TRBV7-2 and TRBJ1-3; no definite D call. Trimming stripped 3 bases from V and 0 bases from J, with 9 bases between. The CDR3 length is 15 residues. Per the germline V gene, CDR1 is SGHTA and CDR2 is FQGNSA. The CDR3: CASSFRSLSGNTIYF. Written as DNA, the CDR3 is TGTGCCAGCAGCTTCAGGTCTCTCTCTGGAAACACCATATATTTT.

The V call is TRBV20-1, the J call TRBJ1-1, with D unclear. Germline-derived CDR1 and CDR2 are DFQATT and SNEGSKA (reference sequence). V was cut by 3 bases and J by 0 bases, with 8 bases left in between. This CDR3 is 13 amino acids long. The CDR3 loop reads CSASRGMNTEAFF. CDR3 nucleotide sequence: TGCAGTGCTAGTCGTGGCATGAACACTGAAGCTTTCTTT.

This chain joins TRBV2 and TRBJ2-7; possibly TRBD1 for D (5 bases). Germline CDR1 SNHLY, CDR2 FYNNEI. V was shortened by 3 bases and J by 2 bases, with 11 bases between the two germline ends. This CDR3 region has 14 residues. The CDR3 is CASSESRGAYEQYF. The DNA of the CDR3 is TGTGCCAGCAGTGAGTCTAGGGGCGCCTACGAGCAGTACTTC.

The V gene is TRBV15, the J gene TRBJ1-1; D gene ambiguous. The CDR3 covers 15 residues. Trimming took off 3 bases at V and 5 bases at J, with 16 bases between the two ends. Germline V gene lookup returns CDR1 LNHNV and CDR2 YYDKDF (reference sequence). This chain's CDR3 is CATSRLGEGWTEAFF. CDR3 sequence (DNA): TGTGCCACCAGCAGGTTGGGAGAGGGTTGGACTGAAGCTTTCTTT.

V and J are TRBV27 and TRBJ2-7; the match to TRBD1 covers 7 bases. J was trimmed by 7 bases and V by 5 bases; bases with no gene match: 8. CDR1 MNHEY and CDR2 SMNVEV come from the germline V gene (reference sequence). The CDR3 length is 13 residues. The chain's CDR3 is CASSHRGLGEQYF. CDR3 coding DNA: TGTGCCAGCAGTCACAGGGGTCTCGGGGAGCAGTACTTC.

The V gene is TRBV4-1, the J gene TRBJ1-1; 7 bases are shared with TRBD1. J lost 7 bases, V lost 1 base, and 9 bases had no gene match. The CDR3 is 15 amino acids. The germline gives CDR1 MGHRA, CDR2 YSYEKL. The CDR3 coding sequence is TGCGCCAGCAGCCAAGCGCGTTCAGGGGGAAGTGAAGCTTTCTTT. It encodes CASSQARSGGSEAFF.